The 15 T cell receptor beta chains below come from one sample, sequenced in a study of shared clonotypes between healthy human individuals. TCRdb keeps only in-frame clones here, not all; method: immunoSEQ multiplex PCR. The data show about 1 million clones, about three quarters seen once. Material for sequencing was memory CD4+ T cells sorted from blood. Sample subset: CD45RA-negative fraction. These receptors originate from a young man in good health.

Note on this clone: This sample includes further DNA sequences coding for the same CDR3. Written as DNA, the CDR3 is TGTGCCAGCTCACCGCGGGACAGTCAAGAGACCCAGTACTTC. Translated, it gives CASSPRDSQETQYF. The V gene is TRBV18, the J gene TRBJ2-5; D may be TRBD1 (7 bases). The V end was cut by 3 bases, the J end by 2 bases, with 10 bases between. The V gene's germline CDR1 is KGHSH and CDR2 LQKENI. There are 14 residues in the CDR3.

CDR3 bases: TGCGCCAGCAGCCAAGGCGACAGGGTTGCTGAGGGGCAGTACTTC. Encoded protein: CASSQGDRVAEGQYF. The chain has TRBV4-1 and TRBJ2-7, with 7 bases identical to TRBD1. The CDR3 covers 15 residues. J gave up 9 bases and V 1 base, and 12 bases lay outside the gene matches. Germline V gene sequence: CDR1 MGHRA, CDR2 YSYEKL.

This clone was recorded a few times. Other DNA sequences of this sample code for an identical CDR3. The chain combines TRBV6-5 with TRBJ2-5; unclear D gene. Trimming stripped 4 bases from V and 5 bases from J, with 5 bases between. Germline assignment: CDR1 MNHEY and CDR2 SVGAGI. This CDR3 region has 11 residues. CDR3: CASSSRETQYF. CDR3 DNA sequence: TGTGCCAGCAGTTCCCGGGAGACCCAGTACTTC.

This clone was seen ten or more times. This chain uses TRBV30 with TRBJ2-7, with D unresolved. From germline, CDR1 is GTSNPN and CDR2 SVGIG (reference sequence). Trimming took off 3 bases at V and 2 bases at J, with 8 bases between the two ends. There are 12 residues in the CDR3. This chain's CDR3 is CAWSDNAYEQYF. The CDR3 DNA follows: TGTGCCTGGAGCGATAATGCCTACGAGCAGTACTTC.

This clone is a singleton in its sample. The CDR3 bases are TGTGCCAGCAGCTTTGGGTTGACGAATTCACCCCTCCACTTT. It yields the protein CASSFGLTNSPLHF. The chain recombines TRBV7-2 with TRBJ1-6, with D hard to call. The CDR3 has 14 amino acids. In germline, CDR1 is SGHTA, CDR2 FQGNSA. The V gene lost 3 bases and the J gene lost 7 bases, with 10 bases spanning the gap.

The rearrangement links TRBV29-1 to TRBJ2-1; 7 nucleotides match TRBD2. Per the germline V gene, CDR1 is SQVTM and CDR2 is ANQGSEA. The CDR3 sequence is 16 residues long. V lost 4 bases to trimming and J lost 0 bases; unmatched junction nucleotides: 9. The CDR3, as DNA: TGCAGCGTTGGTTCTAGCGGATCATACTCCTACAATGAGCAGTTCTTC. Translated: CSVGSSGSYSYNEQFF.

A note on this clone: At the DNA level, this CDR3 is encoded by other sequences in the same sample as well. This chain joins TRBV30 and TRBJ2-7; 7 bases are shared with TRBD1. CDR1 and CDR2 from the germline V gene are GTSNPN and SVGIG (reference sequence). V lost 0 bases and J lost 6; bases outside the gene matches: 5. CDR3 size: 13 residues. The CDR3 sequence: CAWSVDREGEQYF. The CDR3, as DNA: TGTGCCTGGAGTGTAGACAGGGAAGGCGAGCAGTACTTC.

V and J are TRBV7-9 and TRBJ2-7; D possibly corresponds to TRBD1 (6 bases). Germline lookup yields CDR1 SEHNR and CDR2 FQNEAQ (reference sequence). The CDR3 loop spans 14 amino acids. V lost 4 bases and J 3 bases, leaving 13 bases between the germline ends. The CDR3 loop is CASSSSGVFYEQYF. CDR3 coding DNA: TGTGCCAGCAGCTCTTCAGGGGTCTTCTACGAGCAGTACTTC.

In the case of this clone: Other DNA sequences within the sample encode an identical CDR3. The CDR3 here is CASSLATGRMNTEAFF. In DNA form, the CDR3 reads TGTGCCAGCAGCTTGGCGACAGGGAGAATGAACACTGAAGCTTTCTTT. This chain links TRBV5-4 with TRBJ1-1, with 7 bases that match TRBD1. V lost 0 bases to trimming and J lost 0 bases; unmatched junction nucleotides: 5. Germline V lookup: CDR1 SGHNT, CDR2 YYREEE (reference sequence). The CDR3 has 16 amino acids.

This chain connects TRBV5-1 to TRBJ2-5; 14 nucleotides align to TRBD2. V shed 4 bases, J shed 2 bases, and the junction held 7 bases outside the gene matches. This CDR3 has 17 amino acids. Germline V gene sequence: CDR1 SGHRS, CDR2 YFSETQ. The CDR3 spells CASSPGTSGGLQETQYF. The CDR3 bases are TGCGCCAGCAGCCCCGGGACTAGCGGGGGATTACAAGAGACCCAGTACTTC.

This clone was counted a few times. J is TRBJ2-7 and V is TRBV5-1; 8 bases are shared with TRBD2. V shed 4 bases, J shed 0 bases, and the junction held 3 bases outside the gene matches. CDR1 and CDR2 (germline): SGHRS, YFSETQ. The CDR3 length is 14 residues. In DNA form, the CDR3 reads TGCGCCAGCAGCCCGGGGACTAGCTCCTACGAGCAGTACTTC. Amino acid sequence: CASSPGTSSYEQYF.

The V and J genes are TRBV2 and TRBJ2-5, with unresolved D. This CDR3 is 13 amino acids long. V lost 5 bases and J lost 1, with 8 bases in between. Germline CDR1 SNHLY, CDR2 FYNNEI. As DNA, the CDR3 is TGTGCCAGCAGTTGGGTAGCCCAAGAGACCCAGTACTTC. This gives the protein CASSWVAQETQYF.

This clone was observed a handful of times. The junction departs from germline at one end; a sequencing error may be responsible. The same CDR3 arises from other DNA sequences in this sample as well. This chain joins TRBV11-3 and TRBJ2-2; no definite D call. Germline CDR1 is SGHNT and CDR2 is YENEEA. CDR3 size: 13 residues. DNA for the CDR3: TGTGCCAGCAGCCTAGAGTCAACCGGGGAGCTGTTTTTT. Translated, it gives CASSLESTGELFF.

The chain uses TRBV5-4 and TRBJ1-2; TRBD1 matches 10 bases. CDR1 and CDR2 (germline): SGHNT, YYREEE (reference sequence). After removal of 6 bases from V and 4 bases from J, the junction contained 6 bases not matched to a gene. The CDR3 has 14 residues. Here the CDR3 DNA reads TGTGCCAGCAAGACAGGGGGCATAGGCTATGGCTACACCTTC. Amino acids: CASKTGGIGYGYTF.

This clone has a count of ten or more. The rearrangement links TRBV30 to TRBJ1-1; weak D call: TRBD1 (6 bases). With 4 bases removed from V and 4 bases from J, the gap between germline ends came to 13 bases. Germline V gene lookup returns CDR1 GTSNPN and CDR2 SVGIG (reference sequence). The CDR3 has 13 amino acids. CDR3 sequence (DNA): TGTGCCTGGAATCAGGGGTCGGGCACTGAAGCTTTCTTT. Translated: CAWNQGSGTEAFF.